These 10 T cell receptor beta chains came from one sample sequenced in a study of blood T cell repertoires in COVID-19 (dated by TCRdb to the early 2020s). The method was the immunoSEQ multiplex PCR assay. This is the immuneACCESS table as TCRdb keeps it, with only in-frame sequences that have V and J called. A part of the clones is gone; compared with another copy, unresolved V genes explain less than half, and the rest is unexplained. The sample table holds hundreds of thousands of clones, of which approximately 82% were seen once. The ten largest account for approximately 1.9% of the sample. Sequencing was done on a sample of peripheral blood. The receptors come from a woman aged 80 or older with acute or convalescent COVID-19.

The chain uses TRBV2 and TRBJ2-3; 13 bases are shared with TRBD2. Germline V lookup: CDR1 SNHLY, CDR2 FYNNEI. The ends lost 7 bases at V and 5 bases at J; junction bases unmatched: 6. This CDR3 comprises 15 residues. CDR3 protein: CASKRTSGGLDTQYF. The DNA of the CDR3 is TGTGCCAGCAAACGGACTAGCGGGGGTTTAGATACGCAGTATTTT.

This chain joins TRBV5-6 and TRBJ1-4; no definite D call. Germline V lookup: CDR1 SGHDT, CDR2 YYEEEE. This CDR3 contains 15 residues. Trimming removed 4 bases at V and 5 bases at J, with 15 bases between. The CDR3 is CASSPGAERNEKLFF. In DNA form, the CDR3 reads TGTGCCAGCAGCCCCGGCGCAGAGAGGAATGAAAAACTGTTTTTT.

The chain has TRBV29-1 and TRBJ2-2, with 7 positions matching TRBD1. J gave up 7 bases and V 7 bases, and 3 bases lay outside the gene matches. CDR1 and CDR2 (germline): SQVTM, ANQGSEA. The CDR3 runs to 11 residues. The CDR3 nucleotides are TGCAGCGCCAGGGGGAGCGGGGAGCTGTTTTTT. It codes for CSARGSGELFF.

Turning to this clone: Sequence at one end of the junction differs from germline and may be a read error. The chain carries TRBV5-5 and TRBJ1-2, with D possibly being TRBD1 (5 bases). From germline, CDR1 is SGHKS and CDR2 YYEKEE (reference sequence). The CDR3 covers 14 residues. CDR3 nucleotide sequence: TGTGCCAGCAGCTTGGCCATGAGTGCAGGGATCTATGCCTTC. It yields the protein CASSLAMSAGIYAF.

The J gene is TRBJ2-5, the V gene TRBV5-6; possibly TRBD2 for D (6 bases). V dropped 4 bases and J dropped 3 bases, with 19 bases sitting between them. This CDR3 is built from 16 residues. CDR1 is SGHDT, CDR2 YYEEEE, per germline. For the CDR3, the DNA is TGTGCCAGCAGCCCCGGCCTTAGCGGAGGGGAAGAGACCCAGTACTTC. This sequence encodes CASSPGLSGGEETQYF.

The CDR3 spells CASSLGQVYEQYF. The CDR3 DNA follows: TGTGCCAGCAGCTTAGGGCAGGTCTACGAGCAGTACTTC. The V and J genes are TRBV7-9 and TRBJ2-7; no firm D call. Trimming removed 1 base from V and 3 bases from J, with 7 bases in between. The CDR3 is 13 residues long. The germline V gene encodes CDR1 SEHNR and CDR2 FQNEAQ (reference sequence).

The chain is built from TRBV3-1 (or the pseudogene TRBV3-2) and TRBJ1-1; no definite D call. CDR1 is LGHDT, CDR2 YNNKEL, per germline (reference sequence). V gave up 1 base and J gave up 11 bases, with 17 bases separating them. The CDR3 is 14 amino acids. CDR3 residues: CASSQGQPGIEAFF. CDR3 nucleotide sequence: TGTGCCAGCAGCCAAGGTCAACCCGGGATAGAGGCTTTCTTT.

The chain is built from TRBV24-1 and TRBJ2-7; no definite D call. This CDR3 has 14 residues. Germline values: CDR1 KGHDR, CDR2 SFDVKD. The V end lost 5 bases, the J end lost 2 bases, and 12 bases lay between the germline ends. DNA for the CDR3: TGTGCCACCAGTGGAGGAGTGGATCCCTACGAGCAGTACTTC. Translating gives CATSGGVDPYEQYF.

This chain connects TRBV18 to TRBJ2-3; a weak D match, TRBD2 (6 bases). This CDR3 is 13 amino acids long. The V end was cut by 9 bases, the J end by 1 base, with 11 bases between. The germline V gene encodes CDR1 KGHSH and CDR2 LQKENI. The CDR3 nucleotides read TGTGCCAGTTCTAGCGCCGGCACAGATACGCAGTATTTT. The encoded protein is CASSSAGTDTQYF.

The chain couples TRBV29-1 to TRBJ1-1, with 11 positions matching TRBD1. Trimming at V came to 5 bases and at J to 5 bases, leaving 10 bases not matched to a gene. Germline lookup yields CDR1 SQVTM and CDR2 ANQGSEA. The CDR3 is 15 amino acids. The CDR3 protein is CSVLMGTGGRTEAFF. In DNA, the CDR3 is TGCAGCGTTTTAATGGGGACAGGGGGTAGGACTGAAGCTTTCTTT.